The source of this T cell receptor beta chain is a study of T cell clonotyping in hematopoietic cell transplantation. Across the whole study: Recipients' pretransplant samples followed cytoreduction. Notes on the study in general: Recipient TCR diversity dropped after transplant; expanded clonotypes rose from day 30 to 180. Higher Inverse Simpson Index values in graft donor and pretransplant recipient predicted broader posttransplant TCR diversity.

V was trimmed by 7 bases and J by 4 bases, leaving 13 bases between them. The length of the CDR3 is 13 residues. Germline V gene data show CDR1 as SGHTA and CDR2 as FQGNSA. This clone occurred a few times. What it binds is unknown. Libraries were prepared by immunoSEQ multiplex PCR; TCRdb keeps only in-frame clonotypes and omits some of them. The sample has 30,000 or so clones; 60% to 85% are singletons. As to time point: recipient sample about 28 days before transplant, after cytoreduction. The source material was peripheral blood mononuclear cells, sampled before stem cell transplant. V usage is TRBV7-2 and J usage is TRBJ1-1; D remains unclear. The clonotype originates from a woman in her 30s with chronic myeloid leukemia. Some clones in this sample may be carry-over from other donors' samples. CDR3 nucleotides: TGTGCCAGCAATTCTAAGGTGGGCACTGAAGCTTTCTTT. Protein product: CASNSKVGTEAFF.